The clone carrying this T cell receptor beta chain was seen at least ten times. The authors amplified TCR beta CDR3 regions, and they did so from RNA transcripts for repertoire sequencing. HTBI primers primed a first-round RT-PCR, and a second-round multiplex PCR followed. TCRdb redid the calling of the multiplex PCR reads with MiXCR, one entry per CDR3 protein. The data show 350,000 to 450,000 distinct CDR3 sequences, with approximately 20% seen just once and around 1.6% held by the top ten. The record originates from a study of Graves' ophthalmopathy and Graves' hyperthyroidism. This receptor was identified in a woman aged 18 to 35 with Graves' ophthalmopathy. Material for sequencing was peripheral blood.

CDR3 sequence reads: CASSERGGTEAFF. CDR3 DNA sequence: TGCGCCAGCAGTGAGAGAGGGGGCACTGAAGCTTTCTTT. This sequence joins TRBV10-1 and TRBJ1-1; perhaps TRBD1 as D (6 bases). The CDR3 is 13 residues long. V was cut by 2 bases and J by 4 bases, with 8 bases left in between. The germline V gene has CDR1 WNHNN and CDR2 SYGVQD (reference sequence).